The rows below give T cell receptor beta chains drawn from one sample of a study of cytotoxic CD8 clonotypes in ibrutinib-treated CLL. Data came from immunoSEQ multiplex PCR; TCRdb stores just in-frame clones and leaves some out. The sample includes about 39,000 clones, 68% of them seen just once. This sample comprised PBMCs, obtained at disease progression, from a patient treated with ibrutinib. Every receptor here comes from a human donor with chronic lymphocytic leukemia. The CDR3 runs from the conserved cysteine through the conserved F or W. The order of the fields is D gene, J gene, V gene, clone size, CDR3 DNA, CDR3 protein. D genes are given only for firm matches. Part of the rows lack a size; the others show once, few, many or a class for expanded clones.

- TRBJ1-1 TRBV5-5 - TGTGCCAGCAGCCCGACCCCCAATTGGAACACTGAAGCTTTCTTT CASSPTPNWNTEAFF
- TRBJ2-6 TRBV29-1 - TGCAGCGTTGAAGAGGGGCAGCGCTTAAGCTCTGGGGCCAACGTCCTGACTTTC CSVEEGQRLSSGANVLTF
TRBD1 TRBJ1-2 TRBV19 - TGTGCCAGTAGTCTGGGGACAGGGACCCCGCACACCTTC CASSLGTGTPHTF
TRBD2 TRBJ2-1 TRBV5-4 - TGTGCCAGCAGCAAGACTAGCGAGGTAAATGAGCAGTTCTTC CASSKTSEVNEQFF
- TRBJ2-5 TRBV11-2 few TGTGCCAGCAGCTTCGGTTCGACGGAGACCCAGTACTTC CASSFGSTETQYF
TRBD2 TRBJ2-7 TRBV5-1 - TGCGCCAGCAGCTGGACTAGCGGGAGTACCTACGAGCAGTACTTC CASSWTSGSTYEQYF
- TRBJ1-2 TRBV7-2 - TGTGCCAGCAGCTTAACCCCGGACCGATTCACTAACTATGGCTACACCTTC CASSLTPDRFTNYGYTF
TRBD1 TRBJ2-5 TRBV10-3 - TGTGCCATCGGGGGACAGCAAGAGACCCAGTACTTC CAIGGQQETQYF
- TRBJ1-1 TRBV19 - TGTGCCAGTAGTAGTAACCGGGACACTGAAGCTTTCTTT CASSSNRDTEAFF
- TRBJ1-4 TRBV7-2 - TGTGCCAGCACCACGAGAACTGGGGCTAATGAAAAACTGTTTTTT CASTTRTGANEKLFF
TRBD2 TRBJ2-1 TRBV28 - TGTGCCAGCAGTCTCGGACTAGCGGGAGGGTACAATGAGCAGTTCTTC CASSLGLAGGYNEQFF
- TRBJ2-6 TRBV6-1 - TGTGCCAGCAGTGATGGGGCGGCCGGGGCCAACGTCCTGACTTTC CASSDGAAGANVLTF
- TRBJ2-3 TRBV7-2 - TGTGCCAGCAGCTTAGTAGGGCGGGGAGATACGCAGTATTTT CASSLVGRGDTQYF
- TRBJ2-7 TRBV6-1 few TGTGCCAGCCTCCGAGGAGGCACCTACGAGCAGTACTTC CASLRGGTYEQYF
- TRBJ2-7 TRBV5-4 - TGTGCCAGTACCCATGGGCGAGGGACCTCCTACGAGCAGTACTTC CASTHGRGTSYEQYF
- TRBJ2-2 TRBV18 - TGTGCCAGCGCGATGACCACTACCGGGGAGCTGTTTTTT CASAMTTTGELFF
TRBD2 TRBJ2-1 TRBV2 - TGTGCCAGCAGTAGGCCTAGCGGCTTATACAATGAGCAGTTCTTC CASSRPSGLYNEQFF
- TRBJ1-4 TRBV9 - TGTGCCAGCAGCGTATGGGGAGAAAAACTGTTTTTT CASSVWGEKLFF
- TRBJ1-3 TRBV19 - TGTGCCAGTATGGGTCTTGGCTCTGGAAACACCATATATTTT CASMGLGSGNTIYF
- TRBJ1-3 TRBV4-1 few TGCGCCAGCAGCCAACGCACCCTGGACACCATATATTTT CASSQRTLDTIYF
TRBD2 TRBJ2-7 TRBV7-9 - TGTGCCAGCAGCTTCCTAGCGGGAGACCCCTACGAGCAGTACTTC CASSFLAGDPYEQYF
TRBD1 TRBJ2-2 TRBV11-3 - TGTGCCAGCAGCGGGACAGGGGGACTGTTTTTT CASSGTGGLFF
- TRBJ2-7 TRBV7-9 - TGTGCCAGCAGCCAAACCAACTACGAGCAGTACTTC CASSQTNYEQYF
- TRBJ2-2 TRBV19 - TGTGCCAGTAAGGGGAGCCAAAACACCGGGGAGCTGTTTTTT CASKGSQNTGELFF
- TRBJ2-2 TRBV10-1 - TGCGCCAGCAGTGGTCCGGGAGTAGGCACCGGGGAGCTGTTTTTT CASSGPGVGTGELFF
- TRBJ2-1 TRBV7-9 few TGTGCCAGCAGCCGAATGACGGGGGACTACAATGAGCAGTTCTTC CASSRMTGDYNEQFF
- TRBJ2-3 TRBV6-6 - TGTGCCAGCAGGCCCGTCGGGCGGACCACAGATACGCAGTATTTT CASRPVGRTTDTQYF
- TRBJ1-1 TRBV7-9 medium-sized TGTGCCAGCCAGTGGAGGAACACTGAAGCTTTCTTT CASQWRNTEAFF
- TRBJ2-5 TRBV11-3 - TGTGCCAGCAGCTTAGGCAGCCAAGAGACCCAGTACTTC CASSLGSQETQYF
- TRBJ1-5 TRBV6-1 once TGTGCCAGCAGTCAAGAAGGGCACGGGGCGGCGCTTCAGCCCCAGCATTTT CASSQEGHGAALQPQHF
TRBD1 TRBJ1-4 TRBV7-2 - TGTGCCAGCAGCTCCGAACCGGGACAGGGGGCTGAAAAACTGTTTTTT CASSSEPGQGAEKLFF
TRBD2 TRBJ2-1 TRBV7-9 once TGTGCCAGCAGCTTGGGACTAGCGGTAAACAATGAGCAGTTCTTC CASSLGLAVNNEQFF
TRBD1 TRBJ2-2 TRBV10-1 - TGCGCCAGCATCTTAGACAGGGGGCCCGGGGAGCTGTTTTTT CASILDRGPGELFF
- TRBJ1-5 TRBV15 medium-sized TGTGCCACCAGCGGGGGTGACGGCAATCAGCCCCAGCATTTT CATSGGDGNQPQHF
- TRBJ1-6 TRBV2 - TGTGCCAGCAGTGAAGGGCGGCATTCACCCCTCCACTTT CASSEGRHSPLHF
- TRBJ2-7 TRBV5-1 - TGCGCCAGCAGCTTGGCCGACTCGAGCGAGCAGTACTTC CASSLADSSEQYF
- TRBJ2-4 TRBV20-1 - TGCAGCTTGAACCCACAAAACATTCAGTACTTC CSLNPQNIQYF
- TRBJ2-3 TRBV11-3 - TGTGCCAGCAGCTTACAAGCCTTTTTGGATACGCAGTATTTT CASSLQAFLDTQYF
- TRBJ2-6 TRBV11-3 - TGTGCCAGCAGCGCGTTCTCTGGGGCCAACGTCCTGACTTTC CASSAFSGANVLTF
- TRBJ2-1 TRBV4-1 - TGCGCCAGCAGCCTCAGTTGGAGCGGGCGCTCCTACAATGAGCAGTTCTTC CASSLSWSGRSYNEQFF
- TRBJ2-7 TRBV29-1 - TGCAGCGTTGTGAAGGCTCTCGAGCAGTACTTC CSVVKALEQYF
- TRBJ2-7 TRBV30 - TGTGCCTGGCTCTCGGGGGAAAGCTCCTACGAGCAGTACTTC CAWLSGESSYEQYF
- TRBJ1-1 TRBV30 - TGTGCCTGGAGACTTATGAACAGGGTTGACACTGAAGCTTTCTTT CAWRLMNRVDTEAFF
TRBD2 TRBJ2-7 TRBV6-5 - TGTGCCAGCAGTTTACTAGCGGGGCCCTCCTACGAGCAGTACTTC CASSLLAGPSYEQYF
- TRBJ1-6 TRBV5-1 - TGCGCCAGCAGCTTGTCAGGGGCTAAATCACCCCTCCACTTT CASSLSGAKSPLHF